The entry below describes one T cell receptor (beta chain). The data were produced by immunoSEQ multiplex PCR, yet TCRdb's version contains in-frame clones alone and is incomplete. The sample carries some 160,000 clones, 80% to 95% recorded once. This sample was included in a study of control samples from healthy donors and cancer patients. Trimming shortened V by 3 bases and J by 2 bases, and 12 bases separated the two germline ends. There are 14 residues in the CDR3. From germline, CDR1 is SGHDT and CDR2 YYEEEE. The TCR originated in a woman aged 30 to 39 in good health. The V and J genes are TRBV5-6 and TRBJ2-7; D assignment may be TRBD1 or TRBD2 (5 bases each). The specimen sequenced was blood. Here the CDR3 reads CASSSRDPTYEQYF. The CDR3 DNA is TGTGCCAGCAGCTCCAGGGACCCGACCTACGAGCAGTACTTC.